The TCR beta chain described here comes from a study of blood T cell repertoires in COVID-19. About the research overall: The United States, Italy and Spain supplied acute and convalescent COVID-19 samples. PBMCs, B-cell-depleted T cells, or T cells provided the cDNA or gDNA that made up the material.

The CDR3 runs to 13 residues. CDR1 and CDR2 (germline): MDHEN, SYDVKM. The V end was cut by 1 base, the J end by 3 bases, with 7 bases between. Source study methods: Estimation of nucleated cell counts was performed using reference gene primer amplification. Assay: immunoSEQ multiplex PCR; the TCRdb copy retains only in-frame clones and omits some. V and J calls and clone size are copied from that table; D and trimming were computed from the DNA. The top ten hold about a tenth of the sample, which has about 260,000 clones, around nine tenths seen once. Sample: peripheral blood. The chain links TRBV28 to TRBJ2-7; D gene unclear. The receptor was derived from a woman in her seventies with COVID-19, enrolled during active disease. The CDR3 DNA is TGTGCCAGCAGTTTATCCCTGTTCTACGAGCAGTACTTC. This translates into CASSLSLFYEQYF.